Listed below are T cell receptor beta chains from one sample, sequenced in a study of shared clonotypes between healthy human individuals. Assay used: immunoSEQ multiplex PCR; TCRdb lists only in-frame clones, some missing. The sample yields 800,000 to 1,200,000 clones, about four fifths seen once. Sequenced material: memory CD4+ T cells from PBMCs. All receptors derive from a man younger than 35 in good health. Some clones in this sample may be carry-over from other donors' samples. The CDR3 runs from the conserved cysteine through the conserved F or W. D genes are given only for firm matches. Clone size is given for some rows only: seen once, a few or many times, or a class if the clone is expanded.

>TRBV7-9|NA|NA|TRBJ2-3
TGTGCCAGCAACAAAGGGACAGATACGCAGTATTTT
CASNKGTDTQYF
>TRBV5-1|NA|few|TRBJ2-3
TGCGCCAGCAGCTTAGGAAGTTCGTCCCTCACAGATACGCAGTATTTT
CASSLGSSSLTDTQYF
>TRBV12-5|NA|NA|TRBJ2-3
TGTGCTAGTGGTCTTAGCGGCGGCACAGATACGCAGTATTTT
CASGLSGGTDTQYF
>TRBV2|TRBD2|many|TRBJ2-3
TGTGCCAGCAGCGCGGGAGGCACAGATACGCAGTATTTT
CASSAGGTDTQYF
>TRBV5-8|NA|NA|TRBJ2-7
TGTGCCAGCAGCCCCTGGGGACAGACTAGAATGTACGAGCAGTACTTC
CASSPWGQTRMYEQYF
>TRBV7-2|NA|NA|TRBJ2-7
TGTGCCAGCACCACCCACTCGGGCAGCACCTACGAGCAGTACTTC
CASTTHSGSTYEQYF
>TRBV29-1|TRBD2|once|TRBJ2-3
TGCAGCGTTGAAGATGTCCGGTCTAGCGGGCAATACACACAAGATACGCAGTATTTT
CSVEDVRSSGQYTQDTQYF
>TRBV28|NA|few|TRBJ1-1
TGTGCCAGCATCCGACCCCAGGGGTTGGAAGCTTTCTTT
CASIRPQGLEAFF
>TRBV9|NA|NA|TRBJ2-2
TGTGCCAGCACCCCGACTAGTTCCCCCGGGGAGCTGTTTTTT
CASTPTSSPGELFF
>TRBV9|NA|NA|TRBJ2-1
TGTGCCAGCAGCGTAGATCCGGGACCCACCTACAATGAGCAGTTCTTC
CASSVDPGPTYNEQFF
>TRBV11-2|TRBD2|NA|TRBJ2-3
TGTGCCAGCAGCGCTAGCTCAGGACTAGTTGGCACAGATACGCAGTATTTT
CASSASSGLVGTDTQYF
>TRBV5-4|NA|NA|TRBJ2-1
TGTGCCAGCAGACCTCCCGGGCCCTCCTACAATGAGCAGTTCTTC
CASRPPGPSYNEQFF
>TRBV9|NA|NA|TRBJ2-7
TGTGCCAGCAGCGTAGCGGGCGGTACCACCTACGAGCAGTACTTC
CASSVAGGTTYEQYF
>TRBV6-1|TRBD2|NA|TRBJ2-1
TGTGCCATAAAGCGGGACCACCTGTACAATGAGCAGTTCTTC
CAIKRDHLYNEQFF
>TRBV4-3|NA|NA|TRBJ1-5
TGCGCCAGCAGCCAAGACTCCCAGGGTTTTCAGCCCCAGCATTTT
CASSQDSQGFQPQHF
>TRBV9|NA|NA|TRBJ2-1
TGTGCCAGCAGCCAAGGCGAGACCTGGGGTGAGCAGTTCTTC
CASSQGETWGEQFF
>TRBV30|NA|NA|TRBJ1-2
TGTGCCTGGAGTGAGCCCCTCTATGACTACACCTTC
CAWSEPLYDYTF
>TRBV5-8|NA|NA|TRBJ1-5
TGTGCCAGCAGCTTGGAGGCCCTCACCCAGCATTTT
CASSLEALTQHF
>TRBV20-1|NA|NA|TRBJ1-2
TGCAGTGCTGGGGCGGCTAGCTTC
CSAGAASF
>TRBV28|NA|few|TRBJ1-4
TGTGCCAGCAGTTTCCATGGGCTGGAGGGGACTAATGAAAAACTGTTTTTT
CASSFHGLEGTNEKLFF
>TRBV28|NA|NA|TRBJ1-4
TGTGCCAGCAGTATTCGTACAGGTGCAACTAATGAAAAACTGTTTTTT
CASSIRTGATNEKLFF
>TRBV5-4|NA|NA|TRBJ2-1
TGTGCCAGCAGCTTGGGACAGCTCGAGCAGTTCTTC
CASSLGQLEQFF
>TRBV21-1|NA|NA|TRBJ1-2
TGTGCCAGCTGCCGGACAAGGGGATCCCAAACATCCTATGGCTACACCTTC
CASCRTRGSQTSYGYTF
>TRBV27|NA|NA|TRBJ2-7
TGTGCCAGCAGTTTAGTCAGAACCTACGGAGAGCAGTACTTC
CASSLVRTYGEQYF
>TRBV11-2|NA|NA|TRBJ1-2
TGTGCCAGCAGCTCACTCCGGGACACCTATGGCTACACCTTC
CASSSLRDTYGYTF
>TRBV11-2|TRBD1|few|TRBJ2-4
TGTGCCAGCAGCTTACCCTGGGACAGGGGACCCATTCAGTACTTC
CASSLPWDRGPIQYF
>TRBV5-1|NA|NA|TRBJ2-1
TGCGCCAGCACGAAGACGGGACAATCCTACAATGAGCAGTTCTTC
CASTKTGQSYNEQFF
>TRBV13|TRBD2|NA|TRBJ2-7
TGTGCCAGCAGCTTAGGCCTGTGGGGGGGTGGTATGTACGAGCAGTACTTC
CASSLGLWGGGMYEQYF